What follows are 28 T cell receptor beta chains derived from one specimen sequenced in a study of cytomegalovirus exposure and HLA in healthy donors (dated by TCRdb to 2017 to 2019). Preparation of the library involved the immunoSEQ multiplex PCR assay. A mixture of 60 forward primers for TCR Vbeta segments and 13 reverse primers for TCR Jbeta segments was used in the multiplex PCR. TCRdb took this table from immuneACCESS and kept in-frame rearrangements with V and J called. Such tables lack part of the clones; where checked against another copy, unresolved V genes explain under half of the gap, and the rest is unexplained. A total of more than 90,000 clones appear in this sample, roughly two thirds of them only once. The top ten constitute about 2% of the sample. Sequenced: PBMCs. These receptors originate from a woman in her 30s in good health and CMV-seronegative.

In DNA, the CDR3 is TGTGCCAGCAGTCGACTAGCGGGAGCCGGGGAGCTGTTTTTT. It specifies CASSRLAGAGELFF. The V call is TRBV28, the J call TRBJ2-2, with 12 bases identical to TRBD2. The germline V gene encodes CDR1 MDHEN and CDR2 SYDVKM. V was clipped by 5 bases and J by 6 bases; unmatched bases: 1. This CDR3 comprises 14 residues. Full variable domain (remainder filled in from reference TRBV28 and TRBJ2-2): DVKVTQSSRYLVKRTGEKVFLECVQDMDHENMFWYRQDPGLGLRLIYFSYDVKMKEKGDIPEGYSVSREKKERFSLILESASTNQTSMYLCASSRLAGAGELFFGEGSRLTVL.

The J gene is TRBJ1-2, the V gene TRBV9; TRBD1 might be the D (5 bases). The CDR3 consists of 13 residues. V dropped 0 bases and J dropped 6 bases, with 9 bases sitting between them. Germline loops: CDR1 SGDLS, CDR2 YYNGEE. Here the CDR3 reads CASSVGPGDGYTF. The CDR3 DNA sequence: TGTGCCAGCAGCGTAGGACCGGGGGATGGCTACACCTTC.

The V gene is TRBV5-6, the J gene TRBJ1-2, with D possibly being TRBD1 (5 bases). The CDR3 extends over 16 amino acids. Germline CDR1 is SGHDT and CDR2 is YYEEEE. V was trimmed by 0 bases and J by 0 bases, leaving 12 bases between them. CDR3 sequence: CASSLAATGANYGYTF. The CDR3 region has the DNA TGTGCCAGCAGCTTGGCGGCCACAGGCGCTAACTATGGCTACACCTTC. Using reference TRBV5-6 and TRBJ1-2 for the parts outside the CDR3, the full variable domain is DAGVTQSPTHLIKTRGQQVTLRCSPKSGHDTVSWYQQALGQGPQFIFQYYEEEERQRGNFPDRFSGHQFPNYSSELNVNALLLGDSALYLCASSLAATGANYGYTFGSGTRLTVV.

The rearrangement joins TRBV5-5 to TRBJ2-5, with 9 bases aligning to TRBD2. Germline V gene sequence: CDR1 SGHKS, CDR2 YYEKEE (reference sequence). The CDR3 length is 16 residues. V was pared by 5 bases and J by 4 bases, with 12 bases of the junction left unmatched. The CDR3 sequence is CASSLPAGGRGETQYF. The DNA for the CDR3 is TGTGCCAGCAGTTTACCAGCGGGAGGAAGGGGAGAGACCCAGTACTTC.

This clone is a singleton in its sample. In the same sample, other DNA sequences code for this CDR3. The chain has TRBV28 and TRBJ1-2; D perhaps matches TRBD1 (5 bases). CDR3 length: 12 residues. Germline V lookup: CDR1 MDHEN, CDR2 SYDVKM. The V end lost 6 bases, the J end lost 1 base, and 6 bases lay between the germline ends. The CDR3: CASRTVNYGYTF. CDR3 nucleotide sequence: TGTGCCAGCAGGACAGTTAACTATGGCTACACCTTC.

V usage is TRBV2 and J usage is TRBJ1-5, with D possibly being TRBD1 (6 bases). V gave up 9 bases and J gave up 3 bases, with 12 bases separating them. The V gene's germline CDR1 is SNHLY and CDR2 FYNNEI. This CDR3 is built from 13 residues. The CDR3 DNA sequence: TGTGCCAGTATACGGGACACCAATCAGCCCCAGCATTTT. This sequence encodes CASIRDTNQPQHF.

In this sample, this clone turned up a few times. The gene calls are TRBV25-1 and TRBJ2-3, with D perhaps TRBD2 (7 bases). Germline V lookup: CDR1 MGHDK, CDR2 SYGVNS. Trimming removed 6 bases from V and 6 bases from J, with 19 bases in between. There are 15 residues in the CDR3. The CDR3, as DNA: TGTGCCAGCAGCAAGGGGGGAGGGCCAACTGATACGCAGTATTTT. It is translated as CASSKGGGPTDTQYF.

J is TRBJ2-7 and V is TRBV10-3; 8 bases fit TRBD2. Germline V gene data show CDR1 as ENHRY and CDR2 as SYGVKD. The CDR3 extends over 15 amino acids. V lost 2 bases, J lost 2 bases, and 5 bases stayed unmatched. The DNA for the CDR3 is TGTGCCATCAGTGAGCCTAGCGGGTCGACCTACGAGCAGTACTTC. Translation: CAISEPSGSTYEQYF.

The chain carries TRBV11-2 and TRBJ1-5, with 7 bases fitting TRBD1. The germline CDR1 and CDR2 sequences are SGHAT and FQNNGV. The CDR3 spans 16 residues. With V trimmed by 0 bases and J by 6 bases, 8 bases remained unmatched. The CDR3 DNA sequence: TGTGCCAGCAGCTTAGATGGAGGGGGCGCGGGTCAGCCCCAGCATTTT. Translation: CASSLDGGGAGQPQHF.

The V call is TRBV6-5, the J call TRBJ2-2; 8 bases match TRBD2. V lost 5 bases to trimming and J lost 5 bases; unmatched junction nucleotides: 7. The V gene's germline CDR1 is MNHEY and CDR2 SVGAGI. This CDR3 region has 15 residues. The CDR3 reads CASSTPSGQTGELFF. In nucleotides, the CDR3 is TGTGCCAGCAGTACGCCTAGCGGGCAGACCGGGGAGCTGTTTTTT.

The gene calls are TRBV6-4 and TRBJ1-4, with TRBD1 as a possible D gene (6 bases). With 7 bases removed from V and 4 bases from J, the gap between germline ends came to 13 bases. The germline CDR1 and CDR2 sequences are MRHNA and SNTAGT. The CDR3 is 14 residues long. This chain's CDR3 is CASTPRTVNEKLFF. CDR3 in DNA: TGTGCCAGCACTCCCCGGACAGTTAATGAAAAACTGTTTTTT.

This clone was detected only a few times. The chain combines TRBV18 with TRBJ1-5, with 8 positions matching TRBD1. Per the germline V gene, CDR1 is KGHSH and CDR2 is LQKENI. This CDR3 has 15 residues. Losses at the gene ends were 3 bases for V and 7 bases for J; bases not matched to a gene: 8. This chain's CDR3 is CASSPATGGEQPQHF. The CDR3 nucleotides read TGTGCCAGCTCACCGGCAACAGGGGGGGAACAGCCCCAGCATTTT.

The chain has TRBV29-1 and TRBJ2-7; D might be TRBD1 (6 bases). CDR3 size: 11 residues. Germline values: CDR1 SQVTM, CDR2 ANQGSEA. CDR3 coding DNA: TGCAGGGACAGAAGCTCCTACGAGCAGTACTTC. Protein sequence: CRDRSSYEQYF.

Here the CDR3 DNA reads TGTGCCTCATTCTCCGGGACAAGCTCCTACAATGAGCAGTTCTTC. Amino acids: CASFSGTSSYNEQFF. The chain links TRBV30 to TRBJ2-1; D is possibly TRBD1 (6 bases). The ends were cut back, 7 bases at V and 0 bases at J, with 16 bases in the middle. Germline V lookup: CDR1 GTSNPN, CDR2 SVGIG (reference sequence). The CDR3 totals 15 residues. The whole variable domain, filled in from reference TRBV30 and TRBJ2-1, reads SQTIHQWPATLVQPVGSPLSLECTVEGTSNPNLYWYRQAAGRGLQLLFYSVGIGQISSEVPQNLSASRPQDRQFILSSKKLLLSDSGFYLCASFSGTSSYNEQFFGPGTRLTVL.

The CDR3 loop reads CASSKGPAGAFSYEQYF. The CDR3 DNA reads TGTGCCAGCAGCAAAGGTCCAGCGGGGGCCTTCTCCTACGAGCAGTACTTC. The chain combines TRBV21-1 with TRBJ2-7; whether TRBD2, the table's D call, matches the DNA was not checked. TRBV21-1 corresponds to a pseudogene. The CDR3 sequence is 17 residues long.

The gene calls are TRBV6-5 and TRBJ1-1; 7 bases are a match to TRBD1. The trim removed 5 bases at V and 4 bases at J, leaving 7 bases unmatched. This CDR3 has 14 amino acids. Germline lookup yields CDR1 MNHEY and CDR2 SVGAGI. CDR3 sequence (DNA): TGTGCCAGCAGTCCTATACAGGGGTCCACTGAAGCTTTCTTT. This codes for CASSPIQGSTEAFF.

The chain joins TRBV7-2 to TRBJ1-1; 12 bases map to TRBD1. Germline V gives CDR1 SGHTA, CDR2 FQGNSA. Trimming took 0 bases from V and 4 from J; bases not matched to a gene: 3. This CDR3 contains 16 residues. The CDR3: CASSLAGQGAGTEAFF. DNA for the CDR3: TGTGCCAGCAGCTTAGCGGGACAGGGGGCTGGCACTGAAGCTTTCTTT.

The rearrangement uses TRBV6-1 and TRBJ2-3; TRBD2 aligns across 7 bases. Trimming removed 6 bases from V and 3 bases from J; junction bases left unmatched: 6. The CDR3 sequence is 14 residues long. Per germline, CDR1 MNHNS and CDR2 SASEGT. Here the CDR3 reads CASRKLAVTDTQYF. Here the CDR3 DNA reads TGTGCCAGCAGGAAGCTAGCGGTGACAGATACGCAGTATTTT.

This clone appeared once. The rearrangement joins TRBV7-9 to TRBJ2-3; 11 nucleotides align to TRBD2. V shed 5 bases and J 1 base; nucleotides not matched to a gene: 5. Per germline, CDR1 SEHNR and CDR2 FQNEAQ (reference sequence). The CDR3 totals 16 residues. The CDR3 is CASSPPGLAGTDTQYF. In DNA, the CDR3 is TGTGCCAGCAGCCCGCCGGGACTAGCGGGCACAGATACGCAGTATTTT. Looking up the rest from reference TRBV7-9 and TRBJ2-3 gives the full variable domain: DTGVSQNPRHKITKRGQNVTFRCDPISEHNRLYWYRQTLGQGPEFLTYFQNEAQLEKSRLLSDRFSAERPKGSFSTLEIQRTEQGDSAMYLCASSPPGLAGTDTQYFGPGTRLTVL.

As DNA, the CDR3 is TGTGCCAGCAGCTTAGAGGGGGGGACAACTCATAGCAATCAGCCCCAGCATTTT. This codes for CASSLEGGTTHSNQPQHF. This chain links TRBV7-8 with TRBJ1-5; tentative D call: TRBD1 (6 bases). V lost 1 base and J lost 0, with 16 bases in between. Per germline, CDR1 SGHVS and CDR2 FQNEAQ. CDR3 length equals 18 residues. Variable domain in full (rest from reference TRBV7-8 and TRBJ1-5): GAGVSQSPRYKVAKRGQDVALRCDPISGHVSLFWYQQALGQGPEFLTYFQNEAQLDKSGLPSDRFFAERPEGSVSTLKIQRTQQEDSAVYLCASSLEGGTTHSNQPQHFGDGTRLSIL.

To note about this clone: At the DNA level, this CDR3 is encoded by other sequences in the same sample as well. J is TRBJ1-1 and V is TRBV28; maybe TRBD1 (5 bases). Trimming cost V 7 bases and J 3 bases, with 18 bases left between them. The CDR3 has 15 residues. Germline assignment: CDR1 MDHEN and CDR2 SYDVKM. CDR3 in amino acids: CASTPPGRGYTEAFF. DNA for the CDR3: TGTGCCAGCACCCCCCCGGGGCGGGGATACACTGAAGCTTTCTTT.

This clone was picked up a small number of times. The same CDR3 also results from other DNA sequences found in this sample. V is TRBV6-1 and J is TRBJ1-5, with 9 bases lining up with TRBD1. J gave up 5 bases and V 6 bases, and 8 bases lay outside the gene matches. CDR3 length: 15 residues. Looked up from germline, CDR1 is MNHNS and CDR2 is SASEGT. The CDR3 DNA reads as TGTGCCAGCAGGGACCGGGACAGGGATTATCAGCCCCAGCATTTT. Translating it yields CASRDRDRDYQPQHF.

This chain joins TRBV2 and TRBJ2-1; D is possibly TRBD2 (5 bases). The germline CDR1 and CDR2 sequences are SNHLY and FYNNEI. Between the trimmed V and J ends, which lost 7 bases and 15 bases, there was a span of 19 bases. This CDR3 spans 12 amino acids. The CDR3 DNA sequence: TGTGCCAGCAAAGTGAGGGCTGAGGTTCCGTTCTTC. This translates into CASKVRAEVPFF.

V and J are TRBV10-3 and TRBJ1-6; TRBD1 matches at 11 bases. The CDR3 covers 15 residues. Losses at the gene ends were 5 bases for V and 7 bases for J; bases not matched to a gene: 4. Germline lookup yields CDR1 ENHRY and CDR2 SYGVKD. CDR3 DNA sequence: TGTGCCATCAGTTCGGGACAGGGGGGGAATTCACCCCTCCACTTT. As protein: CAISSGQGGNSPLHF.

The V gene is TRBV18, the J gene TRBJ1-1; D possibly corresponds to TRBD1 (5 bases). The CDR3 spans 16 residues. Germline values: CDR1 KGHSH, CDR2 LQKENI. The V gene lost 2 bases and the J gene lost 0 bases, with 13 bases spanning the gap. CDR3 region: CASSPISAGMNTEAFF. The CDR3 nucleotides are TGTGCCAGCTCACCAATCTCGGCAGGGATGAACACTGAAGCTTTCTTT.

This chain links TRBV6-7 with TRBJ1-4; the match to TRBD1 covers 8 bases. TRBV6-7 is placed among ORFs of uncertain function. V shed 3 bases and J 7 bases; nucleotides not matched to a gene: 4. The CDR3 has 14 residues. CDR3 protein: CASSYRTGSEKLFF. In DNA form, the CDR3 reads TGTGCCAGCAGTTATAGGACAGGGAGTGAAAAACTGTTTTTT.

This clone came up a few times. V and J are TRBV28 and TRBJ2-1, with D maybe TRBD1 (6 bases). Germline CDR1 is MDHEN and CDR2 is SYDVKM. CDR3 length: 15 residues. The V gene lost 5 bases and the J gene lost 8 bases, with 19 bases spanning the gap. For the CDR3, the DNA is TGTGCCAGCAGTCAGGGGCCGTCGGTTCTCGATGAGCAGTTCTTC. This codes for CASSQGPSVLDEQFF.

CDR3 protein: CASSVGAEPPGEQFF. The CDR3 DNA is TGTGCCAGCAGCGTAGGAGCGGAGCCCCCTGGGGAGCAGTTCTTC. V usage is TRBV9 and J usage is TRBJ2-1, with TRBD2 as a possible D gene (5 bases). Per germline, CDR1 SGDLS and CDR2 YYNGEE. The CDR3 runs to 15 residues. V was clipped by 0 bases and J by 10 bases, with 17 bases between them.